The rows below give T cell receptor beta chains drawn from one sample of a study of cytomegalovirus exposure and HLA in healthy donors. Here immunoSEQ multiplex PCR was the method, and the copy in TCRdb shows in-frame clones only, minus some. The sample yields some 140,000 clones, around 85% seen once. Sequences were obtained from PBMCs. The receptors come from a woman in her thirties in good health and CMV-seropositive. The conserved cysteine and the conserved F or W are not part of the CDR3 here. The order of the fields is clone size, V gene, CDR3 length, J gene, CDR3 protein. The size of a clone is reported for some rows only, either as once, few or many, or as a class for expanded clones.

NA	TRBV30	10	TRBJ1-1	AWSRQAVGAF
NA	TRBV6-5	13	TRBJ1-5	ASIHPDKGDQPQH
NA	TRBV5-1	12	TRBJ1-1	ASSLTGRDTEAF
NA	TRBV7-2	10	TRBJ2-1	ASSGGGNEQF
NA	TRBV5-8	11	TRBJ1-1	ASSRTGSTEAF
NA	TRBV28	14	TRBJ2-6	ASSLADGSGANVLT
NA	TRBV6-4	19	TRBJ2-5	ASSDPTPKGLAGVGQETQY
NA	TRBV5-8	14	TRBJ2-3	ASSTAGRWGTDTQY
NA	TRBV27	13	TRBJ2-7	ASSFLAGGRYEQY
NA	TRBV19	17	TRBJ2-1	ASSIRSGRVQSSYNEQF
NA	TRBV2	12	TRBJ1-5	ASSETYNRQPQH
NA	TRBV6-1	13	TRBJ2-1	ASSEAYGPGNEQF
NA	TRBV20-1	9	TRBJ1-2	SASGSYGYT
NA	TRBV6-6	13	TRBJ2-5	ASRPRLTGQETQY
NA	TRBV7-6	15	TRBJ2-7	ASSFLTGTSGRAEQY
NA	TRBV5-1	12	TRBJ1-4	ASSSDRPNEKLF
NA	TRBV4-1	14	TRBJ2-3	ASSPPGKGAGNTQY
NA	TRBV28	13	TRBJ2-1	ASSQPGERVAEQF
NA	TRBV11-1	14	TRBJ2-7	ASSYRGSGFSYEQY
NA	TRBV2	12	TRBJ2-7	ASRLGTSVHEQY
NA	TRBV4-1	13	TRBJ2-7	ASSQDPGGAYEQY
NA	TRBV2	12	TRBJ2-1	ASSDTGGPNEQF
NA	TRBV6-1	13	TRBJ1-1	ASSPQAPGNTEAF
NA	TRBV7-9	17	TRBJ2-1	ASSSSGTSGGVGYNEQF
once	TRBV29-1	12	TRBJ1-6	SVATGTGGSPLH
NA	TRBV6-6	11	TRBJ1-1	ASTYTGDTEAF
NA	TRBV2	12	TRBJ1-5	ASSGGTGNQPQH
NA	TRBV13	13	TRBJ1-4	ASRDTGRPNEKLF
NA	TRBV5-1	14	TRBJ2-1	ASSLPRDRVYNEQF
NA	TRBV5-4	14	TRBJ2-7	ASSSGLAGTSYEQY
few	TRBV2	12	TRBJ2-7	ASSRTSGKYEQY
once	TRBV7-6	13	TRBJ1-4	ASSLGTGLNEKLF
NA	TRBV10-3	12	TRBJ2-3	ASRQGASTDTQY
NA	TRBV5-4	16	TRBJ2-5	ASSSRLAGPLYQETQY
once	TRBV4-2	11	TRBJ1-6	ASSQEAGGTLH
NA	TRBV5-1	16	TRBJ2-1	ASRSNPKGSTDYNEQF
once	TRBV7-3	14	TRBJ1-2	ASSLTGTPSNYGYT
NA	TRBV23-1	14	TRBJ2-1	ASSQPLDRYYNEQF
NA	TRBV10-3	12	TRBJ2-1	AISDRGAVNEGF
NA	TRBV18	12	TRBJ1-6	ASSPAGHNSPLH
NA	TRBV7-9	10	TRBJ1-1	STRVTNTEAF
NA	TRBV9	11	TRBJ1-1	ASSARPEAEAF
NA	TRBV7-6	13	TRBJ2-3	ASSSSGGGTDTQY
NA	TRBV19	11	TRBJ1-2	ASGKQGNYGYT
NA	TRBV7-7	14	TRBJ2-5	ASSLGTSGAQETQY
NA	TRBV18	14	TRBJ1-5	ASSPWGKDSNQPQH
NA	TRBV10-3	12	TRBJ2-6	AISAVSEANVLT
NA	TRBV30	16	TRBJ2-3	AWSVLIRGQLFTDTQY
NA	TRBV6-1	13	TRBJ2-1	ASNPWTGGYNEQF
once	TRBV27	12	TRBJ1-1	ASSLGQPNTEAF
NA	TRBV2	10	TRBJ1-1	ASSAGGQQAF
NA	TRBV2	12	TRBJ1-5	ASSEERGDQPQH
few	TRBV5-1	12	TRBJ2-2	ASRAGGGTGELF
NA	TRBV6-5	11	NA	ASSHGGPYEQY
NA	TRBV28	13	TRBJ2-7	ASSLGGTGVGEQY
NA	TRBV5-1	16	TRBJ2-2	ASSSGTSGGANTGELF
NA	TRBV5-8	12	TRBJ2-1	ASSLFSGSGEQF
NA	TRBV29-1	10	TRBJ1-2	SVISVAYGYT
NA	TRBV7-9	12	TRBJ2-7	SVPGRSPSYEQY